The 5 T cell receptor beta chains given below trace back to one sample, sequenced in a study of cytomegalovirus exposure and HLA in healthy donors (dated 2017 in TCRdb). Libraries came from the immunoSEQ multiplex PCR assay. A mixture of 60 forward primers for TCR Vbeta segments and 13 reverse primers for TCR Jbeta segments was used in the multiplex PCR. In its TCRdb copy, this immuneACCESS table keeps in-frame sequences only and misses some clones. Where compared with another copy, unresolved V genes explain less than half of these, and the others have no known cause. Counted in this sample were roughly 130,000 clones; around four fifths of them appeared once. The leading ten clones occupy roughly 1.2% of the sample. The specimen sequenced was PBMCs. All receptors come from a boy younger than 18 in good health and CMV-seronegative.

The chain joins TRBV2 to TRBJ1-5; a weak D match, TRBD1 (6 bases). The CDR3 has 14 residues. V was trimmed by 5 bases and J by 7 bases, leaving 15 bases between them. The germline gives CDR1 SNHLY, CDR2 FYNNEI. The CDR3 sequence is CASSPRQEEQPQHF. In nucleotides, the CDR3 is TGTGCCAGCAGTCCCAGACAGGAGGAACAGCCCCAGCATTTT. The variable domain in full, with the rest retrieved from reference TRBV2 and TRBJ1-5, is EPEVTQTPSHQVTQMGQEVILRCVPISNHLYFYWYRQILGQKVEFLVSFYNNEISEKSEIFDDQFSVERPDGSNFTLKIRSTKLEDSAMYFCASSPRQEEQPQHFGDGTRLSIL.

This chain links TRBV15 with TRBJ2-3, with 9 bases fitting TRBD1. From germline, CDR1 is LNHNV and CDR2 YYDKDF (reference sequence). The V gene end was trimmed by 5 bases and the J gene end by 4 bases; junction bases not matched to a gene: 7. The CDR3 sequence is 15 residues long. CDR3 region: CATSPGQGIADTQYF. DNA of the CDR3: TGTGCCACCAGCCCCGGACAGGGGATAGCAGATACGCAGTATTTT.

The rearrangement links TRBV5-4 to TRBJ2-1, with a weak D call TRBD1 (6 bases). Trimming left V 0 bases short and J 2 bases short, with 12 bases between. Looked up from germline, CDR1 is SGHNT and CDR2 is YYREEE (reference sequence). The CDR3 extends over 16 amino acids. CDR3 in DNA: TGTGCCAGCAGCTTGGGTCCAGGGGCGGCCTACAATGAGCAGTTCTTC. It encodes CASSLGPGAAYNEQFF.

The rearrangement joins TRBV2 to TRBJ2-5; D ambiguous. Trimming removed 8 bases at V and 2 bases at J, with 9 bases between. CDR3 length: 12 amino acids. Germline V gene lookup returns CDR1 SNHLY and CDR2 FYNNEI. CDR3 region: CASGITQETQYF. The CDR3 coding sequence is TGTGCCAGCGGTATTACACAAGAGACCCAGTACTTC. The entire variable domain, with the rest obtained from reference TRBV2 and TRBJ2-5, is as follows: EPEVTQTPSHQVTQMGQEVILRCVPISNHLYFYWYRQILGQKVEFLVSFYNNEISEKSEIFDDQFSVERPDGSNFTLKIRSTKLEDSAMYFCASGITQETQYFGPGTRLLVL.

This chain connects TRBV4-2 to TRBJ2-3; TRBD2 matches 9 bases. Per the germline V gene, CDR1 is LGHNA and CDR2 is YNFKEQ. The CDR3 extends over 16 amino acids. J was trimmed by 5 bases and V by 0 bases; bases with no gene match: 6. CDR3: CASSQEASGNIDTQYF. In DNA, the CDR3 is TGTGCCAGCAGCCAAGAGGCTAGCGGGAATATAGATACGCAGTATTTT.